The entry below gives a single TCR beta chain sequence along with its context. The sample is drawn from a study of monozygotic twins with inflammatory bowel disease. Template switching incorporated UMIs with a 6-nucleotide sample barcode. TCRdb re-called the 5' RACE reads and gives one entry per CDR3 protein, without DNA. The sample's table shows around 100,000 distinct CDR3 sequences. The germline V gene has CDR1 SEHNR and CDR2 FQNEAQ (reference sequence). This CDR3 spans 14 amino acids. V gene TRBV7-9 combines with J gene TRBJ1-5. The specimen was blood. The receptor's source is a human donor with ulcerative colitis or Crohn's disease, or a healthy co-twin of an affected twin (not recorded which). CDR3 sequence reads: CASSLGASNQPQHF.